These 32 T cell receptor beta chains were all obtained from the same sample, sequenced in a study of response to subunit inactivated influenza vaccine. TCRdb re-called the RT-PCR reads with MiXCR, one entry per CDR3 protein. Among around 480,000 distinct CDR3 sequences, approximately 10% were seen once, and the ten largest hold over 9.5%. The sequenced sample was PBMCs from blood, obtained roughly 48 days after vaccination. These receptors were taken from a man aged 50-60 years who received an inactivated influenza vaccine.

This clonotype was observed many times. The V and J genes are TRBV14 and TRBJ2-5; no definite D call. Trimming removed 2 bases from V and 1 base from J, with 8 bases in between. The CDR3 length is 14 residues. Per germline, CDR1 SGHDN and CDR2 FVKESK. The CDR3 sequence: CASSQFPSQETQYF. CDR3 DNA sequence: TGTGCCAGCAGCCAATTTCCGTCCCAAGAGACCCAGTACTTC.

This clonotype was recorded a few times. The chain recombines TRBV5-1 with TRBJ2-3; D possibly matches TRBD1 or TRBD2 (6 bases each). The germline gives CDR1 SGHRS, CDR2 YFSETQ. Deletions cut 4 bases from V and 6 bases from J, with 24 bases between. The CDR3 covers 17 residues. CDR3 protein: CASSPGSGAYQTDTQYF. The CDR3 bases are TGCGCCAGCAGCCCTGGATCGGGGGCCTACCAGACCGATACGCAGTATTTT.

The chain recombines TRBV28 with TRBJ2-6; D call uncertain. Trimming took 5 bases from V and 3 from J, leaving 14 bases between them. The V gene's germline CDR1 is MDHEN and CDR2 SYDVKM. There are 16 residues in the CDR3. Here the CDR3 DNA reads TGTGCCAGCAGTCCGGGTGATTGGGTTGGGGCCAACGTCCTGACTTTC. Its protein product is CASSPGDWVGANVLTF.

The gene calls are TRBV11-2 and TRBJ2-7; tentative D call: TRBD1 (5 bases). The CDR3 extends over 15 amino acids. Between the trimmed V and J ends, which lost 5 bases and 5 bases, there was a span of 19 bases. Germline CDR1 and CDR2: SGHAT and FQNNGV. The chain's CDR3 is CASSALRIDSHEQYF. In DNA form, the CDR3 reads TGTGCCAGCAGCGCTCTTAGGATAGACAGCCACGAGCAGTACTTC.

This chain uses TRBV2 with TRBJ2-4; 12 positions match TRBD2. CDR1 is SNHLY, CDR2 FYNNEI, per germline. V shed 7 bases and J 0 bases; nucleotides not matched to a gene: 7. The CDR3 is 17 amino acids. Here the CDR3 reads CASKASGGALAKNIQYF. The CDR3 DNA sequence: TGTGCCAGCAAGGCTAGCGGGGGGGCCTTAGCCAAAAACATTCAGTACTTC.

This clonotype has at least ten counts. This chain joins TRBV29-1 and TRBJ2-7; D may correspond to TRBD1 or TRBD2 (6 bases each). CDR1 is SQVTM and CDR2 is ANQGSEA in the germline V gene. Deletions cut 3 bases from V and 3 bases from J, with 9 bases between. The CDR3 spans 12 residues. The CDR3 DNA sequence: TGCAGCGTTGAGGAGGGGGGCTACGAGCAGTACTTC. Protein product: CSVEEGGYEQYF.

Details on this clonotype: The DNA is omitted, as the CDR3 cannot be located on it reliably, and the CDR3 follows TCRdb's listing. This sequence joins TRBV6-5 and TRBJ1-3; TRBD1 is taken as the D call from the table, unchecked against the DNA. The germline gives CDR1 MNHEY, CDR2 SVGAGI. The CDR3 is 16 amino acids in total, end residues counted. The CDR3 loop reads CASSTSGHHSGNTIYF.

This clonotype was detected many times. The chain links TRBV11-2 to TRBJ2-1, with 11 bases fitting TRBD2. After removal of 0 bases from V and 5 bases from J, the junction contained 6 bases not matched to a gene. The CDR3 has 17 residues. Per germline, CDR1 SGHAT and CDR2 FQNNGV. CDR3 nucleotides: TGTGCCAGCAGCTTAGATCTACTAGCGGGGGCCAACAATGAGCAGTTCTTC. It is translated as CASSLDLLAGANNEQFF. The full variable domain, its missing parts supplied by reference TRBV11-2 and TRBJ2-1, is EAGVAQSPRYKIIEKRQSVAFWCNPISGHATLYWYQQILGQGPKLLIQFQNNGVVDDSQLPKDRFSAERLKGVDSTLKIQPAKLEDSAVYLCASSLDLLAGANNEQFFGPGTRLTVL.

In its sample, this clonotype was seen many times. The chain joins TRBV6-5 to TRBJ2-1, with D tentatively TRBD1 (6 bases). The CDR3 spans 15 residues. With 6 bases removed from V and 8 bases from J, the gap between germline ends came to 20 bases. Germline V lookup: CDR1 MNHEY, CDR2 SVGAGI. The CDR3 spells CASRSRGPGFHEQFF. DNA for the CDR3: TGTGCCAGCAGAAGCAGGGGACCCGGGTTCCATGAGCAGTTCTTC.

V gene TRBV30 combines with J gene TRBJ2-1; D not certain. This CDR3 is 13 amino acids long. V dropped 3 bases and J dropped 4 bases, with 10 bases sitting between them. Per the germline V gene, CDR1 is GTSNPN and CDR2 is SVGIG (reference sequence). The CDR3 DNA reads TGTGCCTGGAGGCCTCGCTCGTACAATGAGCAGTTCTTC. This codes for CAWRPRSYNEQFF.

This clonotype was recorded at least ten times. The chain has TRBV28 and TRBJ1-4; 8 positions match TRBD1. The germline CDR1 and CDR2 sequences are MDHEN and SYDVKM. The J segment lost 6 bases and the V segment lost 2 bases, leaving 5 bases of the junction unmatched. The CDR3 length is 15 residues. The CDR3 bases are TGTGCCAGCAGTTTAGGCAGGGGGCTTTATGAAAAACTGTTTTTT. This gives the protein CASSLGRGLYEKLFF.

V usage is TRBV11-2 and J usage is TRBJ2-5; perhaps D is TRBD1 or TRBD2 (6 bases each). Trimming stripped 6 bases from V and 5 bases from J, with 19 bases between. There are 15 residues in the CDR3. CDR1 and CDR2 (germline): SGHAT, FQNNGV. CDR3 region: CASSRDGGRGETQYF. The CDR3 nucleotides are TGTGCCAGCAGTCGTGACGGGGGCCGGGGGGAGACCCAGTACTTC.

This clonotype was counted many times. The J gene is TRBJ2-1, the V gene TRBV29-1; 13 bases match TRBD2. Germline values: CDR1 SQVTM, CDR2 ANQGSEA. Losses at the gene ends were 4 bases for V and 4 bases for J; bases not matched to a gene: 4. This CDR3 comprises 15 residues. CDR3 loop: CSVGGLAGLYNEQFF. The CDR3, as DNA: TGCAGCGTTGGGGGACTAGCGGGGCTTTACAATGAGCAGTTCTTC.

The rearrangement uses TRBV28 and TRBJ2-3, with 12 bases that match TRBD2. The CDR3 consists of 18 residues. V shed 5 bases and J 6 bases; nucleotides not matched to a gene: 15. Germline V gene lookup returns CDR1 MDHEN and CDR2 SYDVKM. The CDR3 region is CASSPLPGLAGIGDTQYF. The CDR3 DNA reads as TGTGCCAGCAGTCCCTTGCCGGGACTAGCGGGCATAGGTGATACGCAGTATTTT.

There are a few counts of this clonotype. J is TRBJ2-3 and V is TRBV9; 7 bases are a match to TRBD2. CDR1 is SGDLS and CDR2 is YYNGEE in the germline V gene. V lost 0 bases to trimming and J lost 3 bases; unmatched junction nucleotides: 4. The CDR3 totals 15 residues. CDR3 region: CASSVARRETDTQYF. In DNA, the CDR3 is TGTGCCAGCAGCGTAGCTAGGCGGGAGACAGATACGCAGTATTTT.

This clonotype was seen a few times. This CDR3 reads CASSARQGDNEQFF. The CDR3 nucleotides are TGTGCCAGCAGCGCAAGACAGGGGGACAATGAGCAGTTCTTC. The chain links TRBV6-1 to TRBJ2-1, with 9 bases lining up with TRBD1. With V trimmed by 6 bases and J by 5 bases, 5 bases remained unmatched. This CDR3 has 14 residues. The germline V gene has CDR1 MNHNS and CDR2 SASEGT.

This clonotype was detected many times. The rearrangement uses TRBV12-3 or TRBV12-4 and TRBJ2-5; D might be TRBD1 or TRBD2, each matching 5 bases. The length of the CDR3 is 13 residues. The V end lost 2 bases, the J end lost 7 bases, and 11 bases lay between the germline ends. The CDR3 nucleotides read TGTGCCAGCAGTTTAACTCTGAGGGGGACCCAGTACTTC. This encodes CASSLTLRGTQYF.

This clonotype was counted at least ten times. The chain couples TRBV12-3 or TRBV12-4 to TRBJ1-5; weak D call: TRBD1 (6 bases). V lost 5 bases to trimming and J lost 0 bases, with 11 bases between them. The CDR3 extends over 15 amino acids. Here the CDR3 DNA reads TGTGCCAGCAGTGGGACACCTAATAGCAATCAGCCCCAGCATTTT. Encoded protein: CASSGTPNSNQPQHF.

This clonotype was recorded a few times. The chain couples TRBV20-1 to TRBJ2-3, with D perhaps given as TRBD1 or TRBD2 (5 bases each). Trimming cost V 6 bases and J 2 bases, with 15 bases left between them. In germline, CDR1 is DFQATT, CDR2 SNEGSKA (reference sequence). The CDR3 has 14 amino acids. The CDR3 here is CSAPGRTYTDTQYF. In nucleotides, the CDR3 is TGCAGTGCACCGGGACGGACCTACACAGATACGCAGTATTTT.

The table lists this clonotype with a few counts. The chain has TRBV12-3 or TRBV12-4 and TRBJ2-2; TRBD2 aligns across 11 bases. After removal of 5 bases from V and 0 bases from J, the junction contained 5 bases not matched to a gene. The CDR3 consists of 17 residues. DNA for the CDR3: TGTGCCAGCAGTCCACTGACTAGCGGGGCGAACACCGGGGAGCTGTTTTTT. Protein sequence: CASSPLTSGANTGELFF.

The table lists this clonotype with a few counts. The chain uses TRBV4-2 and TRBJ2-7, with D maybe TRBD1 (6 bases). The CDR3 is made up of 15 amino acids. V was cut by 1 base and J by 3 bases, with 13 bases left in between. Germline-derived CDR1 and CDR2 are LGHNA and YNFKEQ. CDR3 in DNA: TGTGCCAGCAGCCAAGGGACAGCAAGAGGCTACGAGCAGTACTTC. Its protein product is CASSQGTARGYEQYF.

V gene TRBV12-3 or TRBV12-4 combines with J gene TRBJ1-2; D is perhaps TRBD1 (5 bases). Trimming took 5 bases from V and 4 from J, leaving 26 bases between them. There are 18 residues in the CDR3. The CDR3 loop is CASSPILRSGEVSYGYTF. The CDR3 DNA reads TGTGCCAGCAGTCCAATCCTTCGATCGGGGGAGGTGTCCTATGGCTACACCTTC.

This rearrangement joins TRBV6-1 to TRBJ2-7; 13 bases are shared with TRBD2. J gave up 2 bases and V 10 bases, and 11 bases lay outside the gene matches. The CDR3 extends over 16 amino acids. The germline gives CDR1 MNHNS, CDR2 SASEGT. As DNA, the CDR3 is TGTGCCACCAGGACTAGCGGGAGTTTCTCGGCCTACGAGCAGTACTTC. This gives the protein CATRTSGSFSAYEQYF.

This clonotype was seen a handful of times. The chain combines TRBV6-2 or TRBV6-3 with TRBJ2-1, with 16 bases aligning to TRBD2. Germline V gene data show CDR1 as MNHEY and CDR2 as SVGEGT. The CDR3 has 15 residues. Germline trimming cut 4 bases from V and 7 bases from J; bases unmatched to any gene: 1. This CDR3 is CASSWGLAGGNEQFF. The CDR3 DNA is TGTGCCAGCAGTTGGGGACTAGCGGGAGGGAATGAGCAGTTCTTC.

This clonotype was found a few times. V and J are TRBV7-9 and TRBJ2-7; TRBD1 might be the D (6 bases). V lost 0 bases and J 5 bases, leaving 11 bases between the germline ends. The germline V gene has CDR1 SEHNR and CDR2 FQNEAQ (reference sequence). The CDR3 is 14 residues long. The CDR3 reads CASSLAGALDEQYF. DNA for the CDR3: TGTGCCAGCAGCTTAGCGGGGGCGTTAGACGAGCAGTACTTC.

This clonotype was seen more than once but under ten times. This chain connects TRBV25-1 to TRBJ1-1, with TRBD1 identical over 7 bases. V shed 3 bases, J shed 0 bases, and the junction held 7 bases outside the gene matches. CDR3 length equals 16 residues. Germline V gene data show CDR1 as MGHDK and CDR2 as SYGVNS. CDR3 sequence (DNA): TGTGCCAGCAGTGACAGGGTAGGGGGCATGAACACTGAAGCTTTCTTT. Its translation: CASSDRVGGMNTEAFF.

This chain uses TRBV7-8 with TRBJ2-4, with D tentatively TRBD2 (7 bases). The CDR3 contains 13 residues. The germline V gene encodes CDR1 SGHVS and CDR2 FQNEAQ. V was trimmed by 5 bases and J by 8 bases, leaving 13 bases between them. The CDR3 reads CASSPRGGYIQYF. CDR3 bases: TGTGCCAGCAGCCCAAGGGGGGGTTACATTCAGTACTTC. Looking up the rest from reference TRBV7-8 and TRBJ2-4 gives the full variable domain: GAGVSQSPRYKVAKRGQDVALRCDPISGHVSLFWYQQALGQGPEFLTYFQNEAQLDKSGLPSDRFFAERPEGSVSTLKIQRTQQEDSAVYLCASSPRGGYIQYFGAGTRLSVL.

This clonotype appeared a few times. The chain is built from TRBV5-1 and TRBJ1-2, with D maybe TRBD1 (5 bases). Germline V CDR1 and CDR2: SGHRS, YFSETQ. This CDR3 is built from 15 residues. V gave up 5 bases and J gave up 3 bases, with 17 bases separating them. CDR3 amino acids: CASRLLRGTDYGYTF. In DNA, the CDR3 is TGCGCCAGCAGACTACTTCGGGGGACGGACTATGGCTACACCTTC.

This sequence joins TRBV4-2 and TRBJ2-5; D ambiguous. Trimming removed 1 base at V and 0 bases at J, with 6 bases between. This CDR3 is built from 14 residues. Germline loops: CDR1 LGHNA, CDR2 YNFKEQ. The CDR3 loop is CASSQGTDQETQYF. The DNA of the CDR3 is TGTGCCAGCAGCCAAGGGACGGACCAAGAGACCCAGTACTTC.

This clonotype was observed a handful of times. The chain links TRBV7-2 to TRBJ2-1; D may be TRBD1 or TRBD2 (5 bases each). The CDR3 is 16 amino acids. The V and J ends lost 4 bases and 2 bases respectively, with 15 bases between them. In germline, CDR1 is SGHTA, CDR2 FQGNSA. CDR3 DNA: TGTGCCAGCAGCTCCCCGGTCCGGGACGCCTACAATGAGCAGTTCTTC. This encodes CASSSPVRDAYNEQFF.

This clonotype was detected ten times or more. V usage is TRBV6-1 and J usage is TRBJ1-3; no firm D call. The germline V gene has CDR1 MNHNS and CDR2 SASEGT. CDR3 length equals 15 residues. With 2 bases removed from V and 2 bases from J, the gap between germline ends came to 10 bases. Here the CDR3 DNA reads TGTGCCAGCAGTGAATATGTTCCCCCTGGAAACACCATATATTTT. It codes for CASSEYVPPGNTIYF.

Notes on this clonotype: The junction and the germline gene differ at one end; a read error may be behind it. This chain links TRBV2 with TRBJ2-4; D is perhaps TRBD2 (6 bases). Germline loops: CDR1 SNHLY, CDR2 FYNNEI. The CDR3 spans 16 residues. The CDR3 loop reads CASCEVQGLAKNIQYF. As DNA, the CDR3 is TGTGCCAGCTGTGAGGTGCAGGGACTAGCCAAAAACATTCAGTACTTC.